These 4 T cell receptor beta chains came from one sample sequenced in a study of blood T cell repertoires in COVID-19. Here immunoSEQ multiplex PCR was the method, and the copy in TCRdb shows in-frame clones only, minus some. The sample has about 430,000 clones, about 88% seen once. Sequenced: PBMCs or T cells enriched from blood (not recorded which). The receptors were sampled from a woman aged 18-35 years who had been exposed to COVID-19.

The chain couples TRBV6-1 to TRBJ1-1; TRBD1 is a possible D gene (5 bases). CDR3 size: 13 residues. Germline lookup yields CDR1 MNHNS and CDR2 SASEGT. Trimming took off 3 bases at V and 4 bases at J, with 9 bases between the two ends. CDR3: CASSESGSTEAFF. The CDR3 DNA sequence: TGTGCCAGCAGTGAGTCAGGGTCCACTGAAGCTTTCTTT.

The rearrangement uses TRBV5-4 and TRBJ1-5, with unresolved D. V was shortened by 2 bases and J by 0 bases, with 12 bases between the two germline ends. The CDR3 is made up of 16 amino acids. Germline assignment: CDR1 SGHNT and CDR2 YYREEE (reference sequence). The CDR3 nucleotides read TGTGCCAGCAGCTTAGGCGGGTTCGCTAGCAATCAGCCCCAGCATTTT. Encoded protein: CASSLGGFASNQPQHF.

The gene calls are TRBV19 and TRBJ2-5, with TRBD2 identical over 8 bases. The CDR3 is 18 residues long. Germline CDR1 and CDR2: LNHDA and SQIVND (reference sequence). J gave up 1 base and V 5 bases, and 15 bases lay outside the gene matches. In DNA form, the CDR3 reads TGTGCCAGTAGTTTCAGGATAGCGGGGATAAACCGCCAAGAGACCCAGTACTTC. Amino acids: CASSFRIAGINRQETQYF.

The chain couples TRBV12-3 or TRBV12-4 to TRBJ2-1; 7 nucleotides line up with TRBD1. The CDR3 length is 13 residues. V gave up 7 bases and J gave up 6 bases; unmatched junction bases: 6. The CDR3 spells CASTSSGGNEQFF. The CDR3 region has the DNA TGTGCCAGCACCTCCTCAGGGGGCAATGAGCAGTTCTTC.